The 22 T cell receptor beta chains presented below share a single source sample, sequenced in a study of T cells in Graves' hyperthyroidism and ophthalmopathy. TCR beta CDR3 region amplification was performed from RNA transcripts. HTBI primers drove first-round RT-PCR of the TCR CDR3. TCRdb analysed the multiplex PCR reads with MiXCR anew, one entry per CDR3 protein. The data contain a few hundred thousand distinct CDR3 sequences, about a sixth of them singletons. Sequenced material: blood. The receptors here all came from a woman in her twenties or thirties with Graves' hyperthyroidism.

This clonotype was detected ten times or more. The rearrangement links TRBV6-1 to TRBJ1-2; D possibly corresponds to TRBD1 (5 bases). Per germline, CDR1 MNHNS and CDR2 SASEGT. The CDR3 extends over 13 amino acids. The V gene lost 4 bases and the J gene lost 6 bases, with 12 bases spanning the gap. The CDR3 spells CASSVTREHGYTF. The CDR3 coding sequence is TGTGCCAGCAGTGTCACCAGGGAACATGGCTACACCTTC.

This clonotype was counted many times. V and J are TRBV7-9 and TRBJ2-3; 7 bases are shared with TRBD2. The CDR3 totals 15 residues. Germline V lookup: CDR1 SEHNR, CDR2 FQNEAQ (reference sequence). The V and J ends lost 4 bases and 3 bases, in that order; junction bases with no gene match: 7. In nucleotides, the CDR3 is TGTGCCAGCAGCTCCCGACTAGCCATGACAGATACGCAGTATTTT. Protein product: CASSSRLAMTDTQYF.

On this clonotype: A much larger clonotype is one base distant, so this may be a read error. The chain uses TRBV5-5 and TRBJ1-2, with 7 bases lining up with TRBD1. CDR3 length equals 17 residues. Looked up from germline, CDR1 is SGHKS and CDR2 is YYEKEE (reference sequence). The CDR3 sequence: CASSLGTGTENNCGYTF. The CDR3 DNA follows: TGTGCCAGCAGCTTGGGTACCGGGACAGAAAACAACTGTGGCTACACCTTC.

The chain has TRBV20-1 and TRBJ2-7; 14 positions agree with TRBD2. Germline V CDR1 and CDR2: DFQATT, SNEGSKA (reference sequence). CDR3 length: 14 residues. V was clipped by 5 bases and J by 8 bases; unmatched bases: 8. The CDR3, as DNA: TGCAGTGCTGACGCGGGACTAGCGGGAGAGCAGCAGTACTTC. Its protein is CSADAGLAGEQQYF.

This clonotype was detected many times. The CDR3 protein is CASPRGINSNQPQHF. The CDR3 DNA is TGTGCCAGCCCCCGCGGAATCAATAGCAATCAGCCCCAGCATTTT. J is TRBJ1-5 and V is TRBV27; no definite D call. Germline CDR1 reads MNHEY; CDR2 reads SMNVEV (reference sequence). Trimming stripped 8 bases from V and 0 bases from J, with 14 bases between. The CDR3 runs 15 residues.

Remarks on this clonotype: A much larger clone lies one base from this, so it may be a read error. This chain uses TRBV12-3 or TRBV12-4 with TRBJ2-1, with D unresolved. This CDR3 region has 15 residues. Deletions cut 0 bases from V and 4 bases from J, with 10 bases between. This CDR3 reads CASSLASQTYNEQFF. In DNA form, the CDR3 reads TGTGCCAGCAGTTTAGCATCCCAAACTTACAATGAGCAGTTCTTC.

This clonotype was observed many times. The V and J genes are TRBV11-2 and TRBJ2-1; D assignment may be TRBD1 or TRBD2 (5 bases each). Germline CDR1 reads SGHAT; CDR2 reads FQNNGV. The CDR3 runs to 13 residues. V lost 7 bases to trimming and J lost 8 bases, with 15 bases between them. This chain's CDR3 is CASNAVRGYEQFF. CDR3 DNA sequence: TGTGCCAGCAACGCCGTTCGGGGCTATGAGCAGTTCTTC.

The chain joins TRBV7-6 to TRBJ2-2; the match to TRBD1 covers 10 bases. Per germline, CDR1 SGHVS and CDR2 FNYEAQ. This CDR3 has 16 amino acids. The ends lost 4 bases at V and 4 bases at J; junction bases unmatched: 6. The CDR3 region is CASSSRQGASTGELFF. DNA of the CDR3: TGTGCCAGCAGCTCCCGACAGGGGGCGAGCACCGGGGAGCTGTTTTTT.

The table lists this clonotype with many counts. This chain uses TRBV27 with TRBJ2-1, with D possibly matching TRBD2 (6 bases). Deletions cut 1 base from V and 5 bases from J, with 15 bases between. Germline V gene sequence: CDR1 MNHEY, CDR2 SMNVEV (reference sequence). This CDR3 is 16 amino acids long. In DNA form, the CDR3 reads TGTGCCAGCAGTTTATTTACTAGCCCGACTAACAATGAGCAGTTCTTC. Amino acid sequence: CASSLFTSPTNNEQFF.

This clonotype was detected a few times. This chain uses TRBV19 with TRBJ2-7, with TRBD1 matching 12 bases. Losses at the gene ends were 5 bases for V and 4 bases for J; bases not matched to a gene: 9. Germline CDR1 and CDR2: LNHDA and SQIVND (reference sequence). There are 16 residues in the CDR3. This chain's CDR3 is CASSDPGQGAQYEQYF. CDR3 DNA sequence: TGTGCCAGTAGTGATCCGGGACAGGGGGCGCAGTACGAGCAGTACTTC.

In this sample, this clonotype turned up many times. CDR3 protein: CASSLQFSSSGNTIYF. The CDR3 DNA follows: TGTGCCAGCAGTCTCCAATTTAGCTCCTCTGGAAACACCATATATTTT. The chain combines TRBV28 with TRBJ1-3; D is unresolved. Germline lookup yields CDR1 MDHEN and CDR2 SYDVKM. V gave up 5 bases and J gave up 0 bases, with 14 bases separating them. The CDR3 sequence is 16 residues long.

There are many counts of this clonotype. The chain links TRBV28 to TRBJ1-1, with TRBD1 as a possible D gene (6 bases). Trimming took 3 bases from V and 4 from J, leaving 9 bases between them. This CDR3 is built from 13 residues. Germline assignment: CDR1 MDHEN and CDR2 SYDVKM. The DNA of the CDR3 is TGTGCCAGCAGTTTCCTGGACAGCACTGAAGCTTTCTTT. Protein product: CASSFLDSTEAFF. Using reference TRBV28 and TRBJ1-1 for the parts outside the CDR3, the full variable domain is DVKVTQSSRYLVKRTGEKVFLECVQDMDHENMFWYRQDPGLGLRLIYFSYDVKMKEKGDIPEGYSVSREKKERFSLILESASTNQTSMYLCASSFLDSTEAFFGQGTRLTVV.

This clonotype was counted many times. V and J are TRBV7-6 and TRBJ2-5; weak D call: TRBD2 (6 bases). The CDR3 sequence is 16 residues long. Germline V gene sequence: CDR1 SGHVS, CDR2 FNYEAQ. Between the trimmed V and J ends, which lost 4 bases and 1 base, there was a span of 16 bases. CDR3 sequence reads: CASSSSVGGFQETQYF. CDR3 nucleotides: TGTGCCAGCAGCTCCTCCGTAGGAGGGTTCCAAGAGACCCAGTACTTC. The full variable domain, its missing parts supplied by reference TRBV7-6 and TRBJ2-5, is GAGVSQSPRYKVTKRGQDVALRCDPISGHVSLYWYRQALGQGPEFLTYFNYEAQQDKSGLPNDRFSAERPEGSISTLTIQRTEQRDSAMYRCASSSSVGGFQETQYFGPGTRLLVL.

This clonotype was counted ten times or more. The chain links TRBV6-1 to TRBJ2-7; TRBD1 is a possible D gene (5 bases). V was clipped by 10 bases and J by 3 bases, with 16 bases between them. CDR3 length: 13 residues. CDR1 and CDR2 from the germline V gene are MNHNS and SASEGT. The CDR3: CATQAYVVYEQYF. CDR3 coding DNA: TGTGCCACACAGGCTTACGTGGTCTACGAGCAGTACTTC.

The sample holds many counts of this clonotype. The chain is built from TRBV30 and TRBJ1-2, with D uncertain. Germline CDR1 is GTSNPN and CDR2 is SVGIG (reference sequence). This CDR3 has 12 residues. The V gene lost 0 bases and the J gene lost 3 bases, with 5 bases spanning the gap. The CDR3 protein is CAWSVGHYGYTF. CDR3 in DNA: TGTGCCTGGAGTGTAGGGCACTATGGCTACACCTTC.

This clonotype came up a few times. The chain's CDR3 is CATSDSSREGEAPHNEQFF. CDR3 in DNA: TGTGCCACCAGTGATAGTAGCCGGGAGGGAGAGGCCCCCCACAATGAGCAGTTCTTC. The chain combines TRBV24-1 with TRBJ2-1; 8 bases align to TRBD2. The CDR3 sequence is 19 residues long. Germline-derived CDR1 and CDR2 are KGHDR and SFDVKD. The junction had 17 bases not matched to a gene; V was cut back by 3 bases and J by 5 bases.

This clonotype showed up many times. The chain has TRBV5-1 and TRBJ2-2; D is undetermined. The V gene lost 0 bases and the J gene lost 6 bases, with 6 bases spanning the gap. Germline CDR1 reads SGHRS; CDR2 reads YFSETQ. This CDR3 is 13 amino acids long. The CDR3 nucleotides read TGCGCCAGCAGCTTGGAGGTAGCCGGGGAGCTGTTTTTT. Protein: CASSLEVAGELFF.

There are many counts of this clonotype. The chain employs TRBV28 and TRBJ2-7; D remains unclear. CDR1 is MDHEN and CDR2 is SYDVKM in the germline V gene. Trimming pared 2 bases from V and 7 bases from J, leaving 15 bases between. The CDR3 loop spans 14 amino acids. The CDR3 coding sequence is TGTGCCAGCAGTTTAAGGAATTTCAGTCCGGAGCAGTACTTC. Translating gives CASSLRNFSPEQYF.

Ten or more counts support this clonotype. V and J are TRBV20-1 and TRBJ1-2, with a possible D match to TRBD1 (5 bases). V was trimmed by 0 bases and J by 7 bases, leaving 18 bases between them. The CDR3 contains 15 residues. CDR1 is DFQATT, CDR2 SNEGSKA, per germline (reference sequence). The CDR3 reads CSARDRRETSVGYTF. CDR3 coding DNA: TGCAGTGCTAGAGATCGCAGGGAAACCTCTGTTGGCTACACCTTC.

This chain joins TRBV7-3 and TRBJ2-3; 14 bases agree with TRBD2. This CDR3 is 16 amino acids long. V shed 4 bases and J 5 bases; nucleotides not matched to a gene: 5. Germline V gives CDR1 SGHTA, CDR2 FQGTGA. The CDR3 sequence is CASSSTSGRDEDTQYF. The CDR3 coding sequence is TGTGCCAGCAGCTCGACTAGCGGGAGGGATGAAGATACGCAGTATTTT. Using reference TRBV7-3 and TRBJ2-3 for the parts outside the CDR3, the full variable domain is GAGVSQTPSNKVTEKGKYVELRCDPISGHTALYWYRQSLGQGPEFLIYFQGTGAADDSGLPNDRFFAVRPEGSVSTLKIQRTERGDSAVYLCASSSTSGRDEDTQYFGPGTRLTVL.

This clonotype was counted ten times or more. The J gene is TRBJ2-1, the V gene TRBV12-3 or TRBV12-4, with 12 positions matching TRBD2. The CDR3 runs 15 residues. V lost 5 bases, J lost 7 bases, and 6 bases stayed unmatched. The chain's CDR3 is CASSPSSGRGNEQFF. CDR3 DNA: TGTGCCAGCAGTCCGTCTAGCGGGAGGGGTAATGAGCAGTTCTTC.

This clonotype appeared a few times. V usage is TRBV30 and J usage is TRBJ2-6; TRBD1 is a possible D gene (6 bases). The germline V gene encodes CDR1 GTSNPN and CDR2 SVGIG (reference sequence). This CDR3 is built from 16 residues. Trimming took off 4 bases at V and 0 bases at J, with 13 bases between the two ends. CDR3 nucleotides: TGTGCCTGGATAGCCAGGGGTTACTCTGGGGCCAACGTCCTGACTTTC. It specifies CAWIARGYSGANVLTF. Variable domain in full (rest from reference TRBV30 and TRBJ2-6): SQTIHQWPATLVQPVGSPLSLECTVEGTSNPNLYWYRQAAGRGLQLLFYSVGIGQISSEVPQNLSASRPQDRQFILSSKKLLLSDSGFYLCAWIARGYSGANVLTFGAGSRLTVL.